The T cell receptor (beta chain) under discussion was sequenced for a study of neurological immune-mediated disorders. This clonotype has at least ten counts. What it binds is unknown. The study, taken as a whole, reports: None of the CDR3 amino acid sequences found in expanded clones was shared across subjects. This suggests that the TCR-beta repertoires were private in all groups.

The CDR3 contains 14 residues. The V end lost 3 bases, the J end lost 1 base, and 9 bases lay between the germline ends. CDR1 MNHEY and CDR2 SVGEGT come from the germline V gene. Template-switch 5'RACE cDNA synthesis added a 10-nucleotide unique molecular identifier. In every sequencing run, more than 200 million TCR-beta sequences were generated from 15-18 subjects. TCRdb reanalysed the 5' RACE reads using MiXCR and keeps one entry per CDR3 protein. The sample has about 52,000 distinct CDR3 sequences; roughly 3.5% are singletons. Sequencing input: PBMCs. V is TRBV6-2 or TRBV6-3 and J is TRBJ1-2, with D uncertain. The source is a man aged 25-45 years with multiple sclerosis. The CDR3 loop is CASSYWVSNYGYTF. CDR3 bases: TGTGCCAGCAGTTATTGGGTCAGTAACTATGGCTACACCTTC.